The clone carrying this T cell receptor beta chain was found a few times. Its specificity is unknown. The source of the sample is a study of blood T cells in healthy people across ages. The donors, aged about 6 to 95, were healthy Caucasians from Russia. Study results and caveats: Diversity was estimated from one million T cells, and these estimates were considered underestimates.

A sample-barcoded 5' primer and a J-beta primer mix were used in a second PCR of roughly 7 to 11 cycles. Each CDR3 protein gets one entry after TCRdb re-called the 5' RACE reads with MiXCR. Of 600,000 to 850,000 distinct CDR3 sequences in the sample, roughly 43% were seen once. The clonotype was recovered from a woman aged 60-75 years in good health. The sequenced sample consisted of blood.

The CDR3 loop reads CASSSGSPGGEGGYTF. The CDR3 DNA sequence: TGTGCCAGCAGCTCAGGCTCCCCAGGGGGAGAGGGAGGCTACACCTTC. The V and J genes are TRBV14 and TRBJ1-2; 7 positions match TRBD1. The V gene's germline CDR1 is SGHDN and CDR2 FVKESK. The V gene end was trimmed by 5 bases and the J gene end by 8 bases; junction bases not matched to a gene: 17. There are 16 residues in the CDR3.